The 16 T cell receptor beta chains below were found in one sample sequenced in a study of early T cells in non-severe SARS-CoV-2 infection. TCRdb analysed the 5' RACE reads with MiXCR anew, one entry per CDR3 protein. The sample contains about 83,000 distinct CDR3 sequences, around 12% of which appear only once. The sample comprised whole blood. The receptors stem from an adult who was a healthcare worker with PCR-confirmed SARS-CoV-2 infection or an uninfected control (not recorded which).

This rearrangement joins TRBV24-1 to TRBJ2-2; D gene ambiguous. There are 14 residues in the CDR3. V shed 7 bases and J shed 5 bases, with 13 bases lying between them. Germline CDR1 and CDR2: KGHDR and SFDVKD. CDR3 nucleotides: TGTGCCACCAGCTCAGGACGGCAGACCGGGGAGCTGTTTTTT. Translating gives CATSSGRQTGELFF.

In the case of this clonotype: A single base separates this from a much larger clone, so it may be a read error. The J gene is TRBJ1-5, the V gene TRBV5-1; D not certain. The CDR3 extends over 15 amino acids. The V end was cut by 4 bases, the J end by 3 bases, with 14 bases between. In germline, CDR1 is SGHRS, CDR2 YFSETQ. The CDR3 is CASSQDPGVNQPQHF. The CDR3 DNA sequence: TGCGCCAGCAGCCAGGACCCTGGTGTCAATCAGCCCCAGCATTTT.

Within the sample, this clonotype is medium-sized. CDR3 residues: CASSLALDEQYF. The CDR3 DNA reads TGTGCCAGCAGTTTAGCTCTGGACGAGCAGTACTTC. The chain has TRBV12-3 or TRBV12-4 and TRBJ2-7; D uncertain. V shed 0 bases and J shed 5 bases, with 5 bases lying between them. This CDR3 is built from 12 residues.

This clonotype has a single count. This chain uses TRBV27 with TRBJ2-1; 14 bases match TRBD2. The trim removed 0 bases at V and 7 bases at J, leaving 2 bases unmatched. This CDR3 has 16 amino acids. From germline, CDR1 is MNHEY and CDR2 SMNVEV (reference sequence). CDR3 protein: CASSLSGTSGRNEQFF. DNA of the CDR3: TGTGCCAGCAGTTTATCCGGGACTAGCGGGAGAAATGAGCAGTTCTTC.

In this sample, this clonotype turned up many times. This chain uses TRBV5-1 with TRBJ1-6, with D hard to call. The CDR3 spans 15 residues. V dropped 3 bases and J dropped 8 bases, with 15 bases sitting between them. The V gene's germline CDR1 is SGHRS and CDR2 YFSETQ. The CDR3: CASSSAWVGDSPLHF. In nucleotides, the CDR3 is TGCGCCAGCAGCTCGGCGTGGGTTGGTGATTCACCCCTCCACTTT.

In its sample, this clonotype was seen many times. The chain has TRBV5-1 and TRBJ1-6; TRBD1 matches 9 bases. Unmatched junction bases numbered 22, after V lost 4 bases and J lost 14 bases. CDR1 and CDR2 (germline): SGHRS, YFSETQ. The CDR3 consists of 18 residues. The CDR3 DNA sequence: TGCGCCAGCAGCACCGGGACAGGGAGATCGAATACCCGCCGGACCCTCCACTTT. Protein sequence: CASSTGTGRSNTRRTLHF.

The DNA for the CDR3 is TGTGCCAGCAGCTTATACCCCGGGACTAGCGGGCCCGGCACAGATACGCAGTATTTT. Translated, it gives CASSLYPGTSGPGTDTQYF. V gene TRBV7-8 combines with J gene TRBJ2-3, with 12 bases matching TRBD2. From germline, CDR1 is SGHVS and CDR2 FQNEAQ. The CDR3 covers 19 residues. With V trimmed by 2 bases and J by 1 base, 10 bases remained unmatched.

In its sample, this clonotype was seen a few times. This rearrangement joins TRBV20-1 to TRBJ1-2; D gene ambiguous. The germline V and J ends were trimmed by 6 bases and 6 bases, with 14 bases remaining between them. Germline V CDR1 and CDR2: DFQATT, SNEGSKA (reference sequence). This CDR3 spans 12 amino acids. CDR3 region: CSAPDGLHGYTF. The CDR3 DNA sequence: TGCAGTGCACCGGACGGCTTGCATGGCTACACCTTC.

The table lists this clonotype with a few counts. The chain recombines TRBV5-4 with TRBJ2-6, with D maybe TRBD2 (5 bases). Germline V gene lookup returns CDR1 SGHNT and CDR2 YYREEE (reference sequence). The CDR3 has 14 residues. V was pared by 4 bases and J by 0 bases, with 5 bases between. In nucleotides, the CDR3 is TGTGCCAGCAGCCGGGACTCTGGGGCCAACGTCCTGACTTTC. Amino acids: CASSRDSGANVLTF. The full variable domain, completed using reference TRBV5-4 and TRBJ2-6, is ETGVTQSPTHLIKTRGQQVTLRCSSQSGHNTVSWYQQALGQGPQFIFQYYREEENGRGNFPPRFSGLQFPNYSSELNVNALELDDSALYLCASSRDSGANVLTFGAGSRLTVL.

V is TRBV20-1 and J is TRBJ2-3; 9 bases line up with TRBD1. The CDR3 is made up of 14 amino acids. The V and J ends lost 5 bases and 3 bases, in that order; junction bases with no gene match: 6. Germline loops: CDR1 DFQATT, CDR2 SNEGSKA (reference sequence). The CDR3 region is CSARAGTGTDTQYF. The CDR3 DNA is TGCAGTGCTCGAGCCGGGACAGGGACAGATACGCAGTATTTT.

This clonotype was observed a handful of times. The chain uses TRBV20-1 and TRBJ2-1; no clear D. The CDR3 has 14 residues. Trimming pared 0 bases from V and 8 bases from J, leaving 14 bases between. Germline assignment: CDR1 DFQATT and CDR2 SNEGSKA (reference sequence). CDR3 amino acids: CSARDPGPVDEQFF. The CDR3 DNA is TGCAGTGCTAGAGATCCCGGTCCCGTCGATGAGCAGTTCTTC.

This clonotype was counted only a few times. CDR3 protein: CASGLVGTDYEQYF. The CDR3 DNA reads as TGTGCTAGTGGTTTGGTAGGGACAGACTACGAGCAGTACTTC. The V call is TRBV12-5, the J call TRBJ2-7; 7 nucleotides align to TRBD1. Looked up from germline, CDR1 is LGHNT and CDR2 is FRNRAP. The CDR3 totals 14 residues. J was trimmed by 3 bases and V by 0 bases; bases with no gene match: 2.

This clonotype was found many times. The rearrangement links TRBV7-9 to TRBJ1-1; the D gene is possibly TRBD1 (6 bases). Trimming removed 5 bases from V and 0 bases from J, with 22 bases in between. This CDR3 is 18 amino acids long. Germline CDR1 SEHNR, CDR2 FQNEAQ (reference sequence). The CDR3 is CASSSPARGALMNTEAFF. DNA of the CDR3: TGTGCCAGCAGCAGCCCAGCCAGGGGCGCTCTGATGAACACTGAAGCTTTCTTT.

This chain joins TRBV7-2 and TRBJ1-1; D remains unclear. There are 15 residues in the CDR3. Germline V gene data show CDR1 as SGHTA and CDR2 as FQGNSA. With 0 bases removed from V and 1 base from J, the gap between germline ends came to 9 bases. The CDR3 DNA sequence: TGTGCCAGCAGCTTAGCGTACAAACCGAACACTGAAGCTTTCTTT. Translating gives CASSLAYKPNTEAFF.

There are a few counts of this clonotype. V is TRBV4-2 and J is TRBJ2-7; no reliable D call. Germline lookup yields CDR1 LGHNA and CDR2 YNFKEQ. V was cut by 0 bases and J by 0 bases, with 18 bases left in between. This CDR3 contains 18 residues. The CDR3: CASSQEFLGSAISYEQYF. DNA for the CDR3: TGTGCCAGCAGCCAAGAATTTCTTGGGTCGGCAATCTCCTACGAGCAGTACTTC.

The V gene is TRBV19, the J gene TRBJ2-2, with 7 bases lining up with TRBD2. V shed 3 bases, J shed 2 bases, and the junction held 3 bases outside the gene matches. CDR3 length: 15 amino acids. The germline V gene has CDR1 LNHDA and CDR2 SQIVND (reference sequence). The CDR3 DNA reads as TGTGCCAGTAGTATCCTAGCGGCCAACACCGGGGAGCTGTTTTTT. Translated, it gives CASSILAANTGELFF.